This T cell receptor (beta chain) was captured by sequencing in a study of T cell responses to AZD1222 COVID-19 vaccine. Regarding the study as a whole: Females outnumbered males among donors, who were mostly white British; clonal diversity was possibly underestimated. Within unmutated variant regions lay the reported targets of nearly half of spike-specific TCRs.

A remark on this clone: Its target is unknown.

Germline V lookup: CDR1 MDHEN, CDR2 SYDVKM. Trimming shortened V by 0 bases and J by 8 bases, and 10 bases separated the two germline ends. CDR3 size: 13 residues. Clones were read by immunoSEQ multiplex PCR, and TCRdb kept only the in-frame ones, dropping some. The sample includes 80,000 to 90,000 clones, about 91% of them seen just once. The TCR was taken from an adult in good health. Specimen: peripheral blood, collected on day 0 of AZD1222 vaccination. This chain connects TRBV28 to TRBJ1-2, with D hard to call. CDR3 in amino acids: CASSLWPSSGYTF. Here the CDR3 DNA reads TGTGCCAGCAGTTTATGGCCCTCCTCCGGCTACACCTTC.